This T cell receptor beta chain was captured by sequencing in a study of OX40 agonist ivuxolimab in advanced cancers. About the research overall: The treatment was a fully human IgG2 OX40 agonist, ivuxolimab. Three individuals attained partial responses, comprising one hepatocellular carcinoma case and two cutaneous melanoma cases.

This CDR3 has 15 amino acids. With 6 bases removed from V and 0 bases from J, the gap between germline ends came to 11 bases. CDR1 and CDR2 (germline): SNHLY, FYNNEI. Some clones are missing from TCRdb's copy, which holds only in-frame ones; the method was immunoSEQ multiplex PCR. The table lists 60,000 to 75,000 clones, about 85% of them singletons. The sample in question was CD4+ or CD8+ T cells sorted from blood, obtained in a trial of the OX40 agonist ivuxolimab. The receptor was derived from an adult with an advanced solid tumor such as melanoma, head and neck, liver or kidney cancer. The chain recombines TRBV2 with TRBJ1-4, with D hard to call. The CDR3 sequence: CASRRQESTNEKLFF. The CDR3 nucleotides read TGTGCCAGCAGGCGCCAAGAGTCAACTAATGAAAAACTGTTTTTT. The full variable domain, with the rest looked up from reference TRBV2 and TRBJ1-4, is EPEVTQTPSHQVTQMGQEVILRCVPISNHLYFYWYRQILGQKVEFLVSFYNNEISEKSEIFDDQFSVERPDGSNFTLKIRSTKLEDSAMYFCASRRQESTNEKLFFGSGTQLSVL.